The 25 T cell receptor beta chains below all came from one sample that was sequenced in a study of cytotoxic CD8 clonotypes in ibrutinib-treated CLL. The repertoire was sequenced with immunoSEQ multiplex PCR; TCRdb's copy has only in-frame clones and lacks some. The repertoire holds approximately 350,000 clones, roughly 71% seen once, with roughly 6.3% in the top ten. The material sequenced was PBMCs, taken after 36 months of ibrutinib treatment. The receptor set was obtained from a human donor with chronic lymphocytic leukemia.

The V and J genes are TRBV2 and TRBJ1-1; D is ambiguous. The CDR3 is 14 amino acids. The ends were cut back, 6 bases at V and 0 bases at J, with 11 bases in the middle. CDR1 is SNHLY, CDR2 FYNNEI, per germline. CDR3 amino acids: CASRFSFLNTEAFF. The CDR3, as DNA: TGTGCCAGCAGGTTCTCATTTCTGAACACTGAAGCTTTCTTT.

This chain uses TRBV29-1 with TRBJ1-3, with unresolved D. CDR3 size: 11 residues. Germline CDR1 SQVTM, CDR2 ANQGSEA. V lost 6 bases and J 0 bases, leaving 3 bases between the germline ends. The CDR3 protein is CSVPSGNTIYF. CDR3 coding DNA: TGCAGCGTACCCTCTGGAAACACCATATATTTT.

This clone was found a few times. This chain uses TRBV11-2 with TRBJ2-7, with D maybe TRBD2 (6 bases). The V and J ends lost 4 bases and 3 bases respectively, with 13 bases between them. The CDR3 has 14 amino acids. Germline V gene lookup returns CDR1 SGHAT and CDR2 FQNNGV. CDR3: CASSSSGGIYEQYF. CDR3 DNA sequence: TGTGCCAGCAGCTCGTCCGGGGGTATCTACGAGCAGTACTTC.

The chain employs TRBV27 and TRBJ2-3; D remains ambiguous. This CDR3 contains 14 residues. Germline CDR1 and CDR2: MNHEY and SMNVEV (reference sequence). Trimming pared 3 bases from V and 2 bases from J, leaving 9 bases between. CDR3 DNA sequence: TGTGCCAGCAGTTTGGGCTTTTACACAGATACGCAGTATTTT. Its translation: CASSLGFYTDTQYF.

The chain couples TRBV9 to TRBJ1-4, with D possibly TRBD1 on 5 matching bases. The CDR3 runs to 14 residues. The V and J ends lost 0 bases and 8 bases respectively, with 11 bases between them. Germline loops: CDR1 SGDLS, CDR2 YYNGEE. Here the CDR3 reads CASSVGGAGEKLFF. DNA for the CDR3: TGTGCCAGCAGCGTAGGAGGGGCTGGGGAAAAACTGTTTTTT.

This clone appeared a few times. V and J are TRBV4-1 and TRBJ2-2; the D is unclear. Germline CDR1 MGHRA, CDR2 YSYEKL. This CDR3 has 16 residues. Deletions cut 2 bases from V and 0 bases from J, with 10 bases between. The CDR3 loop is CASSQRAEPNTGELFF. CDR3 sequence (DNA): TGCGCCAGCAGCCAAAGGGCGGAGCCGAACACCGGGGAGCTGTTTTTT.

This chain connects TRBV5-6 to TRBJ2-1; D not resolved. Germline V gene data show CDR1 as SGHDT and CDR2 as YYEEEE. The CDR3 contains 12 residues. With 1 base removed from V and 8 bases from J, the gap between germline ends came to 7 bases. The CDR3 reads CASSLISHEQFF. Here the CDR3 DNA reads TGTGCCAGCAGCTTGATTTCCCATGAGCAGTTCTTC.

This chain links TRBV7-5 with TRBJ2-7; TRBD1 is the table's D call, not checked against the DNA. TRBV7-5 is a recognized pseudogene. There are 14 residues in the CDR3. CDR3: CVRSFRQVSYEQYF. CDR3 nucleotides: TGTGTCAGAAGCTTTCGCCAGGTCTCCTACGAGCAGTACTTC.

The rearrangement links TRBV7-6 to TRBJ2-7, with 8 bases identical to TRBD1. With 5 bases clipped from V and 7 bases from J, the junction kept 10 bases outside the gene matches. CDR1 and CDR2 from the germline V gene are SGHVS and FNYEAQ. The CDR3 runs to 14 residues. The CDR3 nucleotides read TGTGCCAGCAGCGAAGGACAGGGATGGAGGGAGCAGTACTTC. Translated: CASSEGQGWREQYF.

This clone was seen a few times. The V call is TRBV28, the J call TRBJ1-5, with D perhaps TRBD1 (5 bases). The CDR3 sequence is 15 residues long. Germline V lookup: CDR1 MDHEN, CDR2 SYDVKM. V was trimmed by 7 bases and J by 3 bases, leaving 16 bases between them. The CDR3 sequence: CASNPLLGPNQPQHF. For the CDR3, the DNA is TGTGCCAGCAATCCCCTGTTGGGGCCCAATCAGCCCCAGCATTTT. Variable domain in full (rest from reference TRBV28 and TRBJ1-5): DVKVTQSSRYLVKRTGEKVFLECVQDMDHENMFWYRQDPGLGLRLIYFSYDVKMKEKGDIPEGYSVSREKKERFSLILESASTNQTSMYLCASNPLLGPNQPQHFGDGTRLSIL.

V usage is TRBV4-3 and J usage is TRBJ2-1; 7 bases agree with TRBD2. Germline-derived CDR1 and CDR2 are LGHNA and YSLEER. After removal of 0 bases from V and 7 bases from J, the junction contained 24 bases not matched to a gene. This CDR3 is built from 21 residues. CDR3 sequence: CASSQDGAAAGEGLPGNEQFF. The CDR3 DNA reads TGCGCCAGCAGCCAAGATGGGGCGGCGGCGGGAGAAGGTCTCCCTGGGAATGAGCAGTTCTTC.

This clone has just a few counts. The chain uses TRBV29-1 and TRBJ1-2; no definite D call. V lost 7 bases, J lost 7 bases, and 16 bases lay in between. The CDR3 covers 12 residues. CDR1 and CDR2 (germline): SQVTM, ANQGSEA. The chain's CDR3 is CSASRQPSGYTF. The CDR3 region has the DNA TGCAGCGCTTCAAGGCAACCGTCTGGCTACACCTTC. The whole variable domain, remainder taken from reference TRBV29-1 and TRBJ1-2, is SAVISQKPSRDICQRGTSLTIQCQVDSQVTMMFWYRQQPGQSLTLIATANQGSEATYESGFVIDKFPISRPNLTFSTLTVSNMSPEDSSIYLCSASRQPSGYTFGSGTRLTVV.

The CDR3: CASSLVGEGKLFF. The CDR3 coding sequence is TGTGCCAGCAGCCTCGTGGGGGAGGGAAAACTGTTTTTT. The gene calls are TRBV28 and TRBJ1-4; possible D gene TRBD1, 5 bases. Germline CDR1 is MDHEN and CDR2 is SYDVKM. The CDR3 spans 13 residues. The ends were cut back, 6 bases at V and 10 bases at J, with 15 bases in the middle.

The CDR3 spells CASSPKGFPGELFF. As DNA, the CDR3 is TGTGCCAGCAGTCCTAAGGGGTTCCCCGGGGAGCTGTTTTTT. V is TRBV11-2 and J is TRBJ2-2; D is possibly TRBD1 (5 bases). V was cut by 6 bases and J by 6 bases, with 14 bases left in between. This CDR3 has 14 amino acids. Per the germline V gene, CDR1 is SGHAT and CDR2 is FQNNGV.

The count of this clone is one. The rearrangement uses TRBV4-3 and TRBJ2-6; no definite D call. The CDR3 totals 16 residues. In germline, CDR1 is LGHNA, CDR2 YSLEER. The V end lost 1 base, the J end lost 0 bases, and 7 bases lay between the germline ends. The CDR3 reads CASSQVRVSGANVLTF. The CDR3, as DNA: TGCGCCAGCAGCCAAGTCCGGGTCTCTGGGGCCAACGTCCTGACTTTC.

This clone was seen a few times. This chain uses TRBV7-3 with TRBJ2-2; 7 bases are a match to TRBD1. The CDR3 is made up of 16 amino acids. The germline gives CDR1 SGHTA, CDR2 FQGTGA. V lost 4 bases and J lost 4; bases outside the gene matches: 9. The CDR3 DNA reads as TGTGCCAGCAGCTCCACCCGGACAGGATCCACCGGGGAGCTGTTTTTT. Translated, it gives CASSSTRTGSTGELFF.

V usage is TRBV6-5 and J usage is TRBJ1-2; the D gene is possibly TRBD1 (5 bases). The germline gives CDR1 MNHEY, CDR2 SVGAGI. Trimming stripped 2 bases from V and 8 bases from J, with 9 bases between. The CDR3 has 12 residues. CDR3: CASSYGSGGYTF. DNA for the CDR3: TGTGCCAGCAGTTACGGGTCAGGGGGCTACACCTTC.

This clone was counted only a few times. This chain links TRBV6-1 with TRBJ1-5; D unresolved. The CDR3 runs 15 residues. The V gene's germline CDR1 is MNHNS and CDR2 SASEGT. V lost 4 bases and J 0 bases, leaving 10 bases between the germline ends. The CDR3 DNA sequence: TGTGCCAGCAGTGTTCGACGGTCTAGCAATCAGCCCCAGCATTTT. This encodes CASSVRRSSNQPQHF.

The chain employs TRBV6-1 and TRBJ2-5; D is perhaps TRBD2 (7 bases). The V end lost 4 bases, the J end lost 5 bases, and 11 bases lay between the germline ends. Per the germline V gene, CDR1 is MNHNS and CDR2 is SASEGT. This CDR3 is 13 amino acids long. CDR3 bases: TGTGCCAGCAGTGGGACAGCGGGGGAGACCCAGTACTTC. This gives the protein CASSGTAGETQYF.

This clone was observed a single time. This chain joins TRBV29-1 and TRBJ2-5; D remains ambiguous. Germline V lookup: CDR1 SQVTM, CDR2 ANQGSEA. The CDR3 has 13 amino acids. V was trimmed by 4 bases and J by 0 bases, leaving 9 bases between them. CDR3 sequence reads: CSVGTLYQETQYF. The CDR3 DNA reads TGCAGCGTTGGGACCCTGTACCAAGAGACCCAGTACTTC.

The genes are TRBV6-1 and TRBJ2-1; 12 nucleotides match TRBD2. Germline loops: CDR1 MNHNS, CDR2 SASEGT. V lost 0 bases and J lost 6; bases outside the gene matches: 6. This CDR3 is built from 17 residues. Written as DNA, the CDR3 is TGTGCCAGCAGTGAAGCCCCCGGGACTAGCGGGTTCAATGAGCAGTTCTTC. This gives the protein CASSEAPGTSGFNEQFF.

This clone has a handful of counts. The rearrangement uses TRBV7-9 and TRBJ2-6; 7 bases match TRBD1. Germline V gene lookup returns CDR1 SEHNR and CDR2 FQNEAQ (reference sequence). The CDR3 extends over 15 amino acids. V was pared by 5 bases and J by 2 bases, with 3 bases of the junction left unmatched. The CDR3 DNA follows: TGTGCCAGCAGCCAACAGGGGACTGGGGCCAACGTCCTGACTTTC. Its protein product is CASSQQGTGANVLTF.

This clone was observed a handful of times. V usage is TRBV9 and J usage is TRBJ1-2, with a tentative D call TRBD1 (5 bases). The germline CDR1 and CDR2 sequences are SGDLS and YYNGEE. The CDR3 length is 14 residues. Trimming cost V 4 bases and J 1 base, with 11 bases left between them. For the CDR3, the DNA is TGTGCCAGCAGCCACGCGAGGGGTAACTATGGCTACACCTTC. The encoded protein is CASSHARGNYGYTF.

V gene TRBV19 combines with J gene TRBJ2-2; D might be TRBD2 (5 bases). Germline V gives CDR1 LNHDA, CDR2 SQIVND (reference sequence). The CDR3 totals 17 residues. Trimming left V 7 bases short and J 7 bases short, with 25 bases between. CDR3 residues: CASTSRPPGIVDGELFF. The CDR3 region has the DNA TGTGCCAGTACCTCCCGGCCGCCGGGAATAGTCGACGGGGAGCTGTTTTTT.

As DNA, the CDR3 is TGTGCCAGCAGCTTCCCCGCAACCTACGAGCAGTACTTC. Translation: CASSFPATYEQYF. The V call is TRBV5-4, the J call TRBJ2-7; D gene unclear. CDR3 length: 13 residues. V lost 2 bases, J lost 2 bases, and 8 bases lay in between. Germline V gene data show CDR1 as SGHNT and CDR2 as YYREEE (reference sequence).